These 9 T cell receptor beta chains came from one sample sequenced in a study of patients and donors after allogeneic stem cell transplantation. Via MiXCR, TCRdb re-called the RT-PCR reads, giving one row per CDR3 protein. The table includes about 150,000 distinct CDR3 sequences, roughly 24% detected once. What was sequenced was blood, either unsorted or a sorted T cell fraction (not recorded which). Receptor source: a human donor who was either an allogeneic HSCT recipient or a stem cell or donor lymphocyte infusion donor (not recorded which). It is not recorded whose cells these are; they may come from a transplant donor.

The chain recombines TRBV5-1 with TRBJ2-1; D is ambiguous. Between the trimmed V and J ends, which lost 6 bases and 5 bases, there was a span of 24 bases. The length of the CDR3 is 17 residues. Germline loops: CDR1 SGHRS, CDR2 YFSETQ. CDR3 loop: CASTPSLDLPWDNEQFF. DNA of the CDR3: TGCGCCAGCACCCCGAGTCTAGATCTTCCATGGGACAATGAGCAGTTCTTC.

In its sample, this clonotype was seen a few times. The chain carries TRBV6-6 and TRBJ1-4; tentatively, D is TRBD1 (6 bases). The CDR3 is 13 residues long. Germline V gives CDR1 MNHNY, CDR2 SVGAGI (reference sequence). Trimming took off 0 bases at V and 9 bases at J, with 8 bases between the two ends. The CDR3 region is CASSYSGGQKLFF. The DNA for the CDR3 is TGTGCCAGCAGTTACTCCGGGGGCCAAAAACTGTTTTTT.

The V call is TRBV15, the J call TRBJ2-7; D remains unclear. The germline V and J ends were trimmed by 7 bases and 2 bases, with 12 bases remaining between them. CDR1 is LNHNV and CDR2 is YYDKDF in the germline V gene (reference sequence). This CDR3 region has 13 residues. Written as DNA, the CDR3 is TGTGCCACCACCAGCCCAGAACCCTACGAGCAGTACTTC. Encoded protein: CATTSPEPYEQYF.

The rearrangement joins TRBV6-5 to TRBJ1-1; D remains unclear. The germline gives CDR1 MNHEY, CDR2 SVGAGI. This CDR3 contains 14 residues. V gave up 5 bases and J gave up 1 base, with 11 bases separating them. The DNA for the CDR3 is TGTGCCAGCAGTATGGGCAGGAAGAACACTGAAGCTTTCTTT. It specifies CASSMGRKNTEAFF.

The chain combines TRBV9 with TRBJ2-1; 7 bases fit TRBD2. The V gene's germline CDR1 is SGDLS and CDR2 YYNGEE. V was clipped by 0 bases and J by 5 bases; unmatched bases: 14. CDR3 length: 18 amino acids. The CDR3 spells CASSVGAAWDLADNEQFF. Here the CDR3 DNA reads TGTGCCAGCAGCGTAGGTGCGGCCTGGGATCTAGCGGACAATGAGCAGTTCTTC.

The rearrangement links TRBV5-1 to TRBJ1-5; TRBD1 might be the D (5 bases). The CDR3 consists of 13 residues. The germline V and J ends were trimmed by 4 bases and 6 bases, with 11 bases remaining between them. Per the germline V gene, CDR1 is SGHRS and CDR2 is YFSETQ. The CDR3 DNA follows: TGCGCCAGCAGCCTCGGGACCGGTCAGCCCCAGCATTTT. As protein: CASSLGTGQPQHF.

For the CDR3, the DNA is TGTGCCAGCAGTTTAATTCCAGGGTTTAATCAGCCCCAGCATTTT. Translated, it gives CASSLIPGFNQPQHF. The gene calls are TRBV27 and TRBJ1-5; D might be TRBD1 (5 bases). Trimming took 2 bases from V and 4 from J, leaving 12 bases between them. CDR3 length: 15 residues. CDR1 is MNHEY and CDR2 is SMNVEV in the germline V gene (reference sequence).

Only a few counts were recorded for this clonotype. The chain is built from TRBV5-1 and TRBJ1-6; D is possibly TRBD1 (6 bases). The ends were cut back, 2 bases at V and 8 bases at J, with 11 bases in the middle. The germline CDR1 and CDR2 sequences are SGHRS and YFSETQ. The CDR3 has 14 residues. Here the CDR3 reads CASSLGRGDSPLHF. The CDR3 DNA sequence: TGCGCCAGCAGCTTAGGGAGGGGGGATTCACCCCTCCACTTT.

The V and J genes are TRBV5-1 and TRBJ2-7; D is possibly TRBD1 (6 bases). CDR1 SGHRS and CDR2 YFSETQ come from the germline V gene. The CDR3 covers 15 residues. The V and J ends lost 4 bases and 0 bases respectively, with 14 bases between them. CDR3 in amino acids: CASSPGQRYSYEQYF. CDR3 coding DNA: TGCGCCAGCAGCCCCGGACAGAGGTACTCCTACGAGCAGTACTTC.